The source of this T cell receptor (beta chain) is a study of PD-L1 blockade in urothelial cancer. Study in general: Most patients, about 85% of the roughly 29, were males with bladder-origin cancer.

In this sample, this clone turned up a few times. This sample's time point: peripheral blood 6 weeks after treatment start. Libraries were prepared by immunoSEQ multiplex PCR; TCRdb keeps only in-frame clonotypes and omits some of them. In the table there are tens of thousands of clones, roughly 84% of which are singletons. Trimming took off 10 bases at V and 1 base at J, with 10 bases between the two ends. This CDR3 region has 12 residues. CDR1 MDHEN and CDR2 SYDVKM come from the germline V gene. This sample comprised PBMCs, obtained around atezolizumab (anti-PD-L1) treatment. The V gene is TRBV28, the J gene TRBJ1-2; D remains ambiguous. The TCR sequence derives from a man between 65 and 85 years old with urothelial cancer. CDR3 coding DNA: TGTGCCATCTACACAGTTAACTATGGCTACACCTTC. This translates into CAIYTVNYGYTF.